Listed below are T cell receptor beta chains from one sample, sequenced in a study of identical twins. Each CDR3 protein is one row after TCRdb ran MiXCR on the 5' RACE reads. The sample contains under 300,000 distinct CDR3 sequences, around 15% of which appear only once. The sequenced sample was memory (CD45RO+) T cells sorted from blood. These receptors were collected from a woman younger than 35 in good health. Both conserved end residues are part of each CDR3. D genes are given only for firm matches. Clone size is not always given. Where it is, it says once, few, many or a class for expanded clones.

CDR3nt: TGTGCCAGCAGTCAAGCGGGGGGACCACTTCAGTACTTC; CDR3aa: CASSQAGGPLQYF; v_gene: TRBV6-1; abundance: .; d_gene: TRBD2; j_gene: TRBJ2-5
CDR3nt: TGTGCCAGCAGCTTTGAGAGTTCCTCCTACAATGAGCAGTTCTTC; CDR3aa: CASSFESSSYNEQFF; v_gene: TRBV9; abundance: few; d_gene: .; j_gene: TRBJ2-1
CDR3nt: TGTGCCAGTTCGGACAGGAGCAATCAGCCCCAGCATTTT; CDR3aa: CASSDRSNQPQHF; v_gene: TRBV21-1; abundance: .; d_gene: .; j_gene: TRBJ1-5
CDR3nt: TGTGCCAGCAGACGTGGACCGGAGACTGAAGCTTTCTTT; CDR3aa: CASRRGPETEAFF; v_gene: TRBV5-5; abundance: .; d_gene: .; j_gene: TRBJ1-1
CDR3nt: TGTGCCAGCAGGGACAGGACTAACACTGAAGCTTTCTTT; CDR3aa: CASRDRTNTEAFF; v_gene: TRBV9; abundance: few; d_gene: TRBD1; j_gene: TRBJ1-1
CDR3nt: TGTGCCAGCAGTTACGCGTCAGATACGAACACTGAAGCTTTCTTT; CDR3aa: CASSYASDTNTEAFF; v_gene: TRBV6-2/TRBV6-3; abundance: .; d_gene: .; j_gene: TRBJ1-1
CDR3nt: TGTGCCAGCAGTGAACGTTCAGGGGAGCCCTACGGATACGAGCAGTACTTC; CDR3aa: CASSERSGEPYGYEQYF; v_gene: TRBV6-1; abundance: .; d_gene: .; j_gene: TRBJ2-7
CDR3nt: TGCGCCAGCAGCCGGGGGTCCGGGGCCAACGTCCTGACTTTC; CDR3aa: CASSRGSGANVLTF; v_gene: TRBV5-1; abundance: .; d_gene: .; j_gene: TRBJ2-6
CDR3nt: TGCGCCAGCAGCCAAGATGCAAACGGGCGTTATGGCTACACCTTC; CDR3aa: CASSQDANGRYGYTF; v_gene: TRBV4-3; abundance: few; d_gene: .; j_gene: TRBJ1-2
CDR3nt: TGCAGTGCTGGACAGGGGGCGTCAGGTGGGGCCAACGTCCTGACTTTC; CDR3aa: CSAGQGASGGANVLTF; v_gene: TRBV20-1; abundance: .; d_gene: TRBD1; j_gene: TRBJ2-6
CDR3nt: TGTGCCAGCAGTTTTGAAGGCTCTGGGGCCAACGTCCTGACTTTC; CDR3aa: CASSFEGSGANVLTF; v_gene: TRBV12-3/TRBV12-4; abundance: .; d_gene: .; j_gene: TRBJ2-6
CDR3nt: TGCAGCGCTTCTAGCGGGGAGGTGTTCGATGAGCAGTTCTTC; CDR3aa: CSASSGEVFDEQFF; v_gene: TRBV29-1; abundance: .; d_gene: TRBD2; j_gene: TRBJ2-1
CDR3nt: TGTGCCAGCAGCATCAGCGGGGGCACCTACAATGAGCAGTTCTTC; CDR3aa: CASSISGGTYNEQFF; v_gene: TRBV7-9; abundance: .; d_gene: TRBD2; j_gene: TRBJ2-1
CDR3nt: TGTGCCAGCAGCAGAGATACGCAGTATTTT; CDR3aa: CASSRDTQYF; v_gene: TRBV7-2; abundance: many; d_gene: .; j_gene: TRBJ2-3
CDR3nt: TGCAGTGCTAGAGGGGCGGGAGGGCCCCACGAGCAGTACTTC; CDR3aa: CSARGAGGPHEQYF; v_gene: TRBV20-1; abundance: few; d_gene: TRBD2; j_gene: TRBJ2-7
CDR3nt: TGTGCCAGCACCTCAAGGGGGGAGACCCAGTACTTC; CDR3aa: CASTSRGETQYF; v_gene: TRBV27; abundance: .; d_gene: .; j_gene: TRBJ2-5
CDR3nt: TGTGCCAGTGGGGACAGGGAAGAGACCCAGTACTTC; CDR3aa: CASGDREETQYF; v_gene: TRBV19; abundance: few; d_gene: TRBD1; j_gene: TRBJ2-5
CDR3nt: TGCGCCAGCAGCTTGCCAGTCTCTAGCACAGATACGCAGTATTTT; CDR3aa: CASSLPVSSTDTQYF; v_gene: TRBV5-1; abundance: many; d_gene: .; j_gene: TRBJ2-3
CDR3nt: TGCGCCAGCAGCCGCGGGGCTAGCGGGGGGTCAAGGGACCAAGAGACCCAGTACTTC; CDR3aa: CASSRGASGGSRDQETQYF; v_gene: TRBV4-1; abundance: few; d_gene: TRBD2; j_gene: TRBJ2-5
CDR3nt: TGCGCCAGCAGCCAAGACACCGGGACTAGAACAACCGGGGAGCTGTTTTTT; CDR3aa: CASSQDTGTRTTGELFF; v_gene: TRBV4-3; abundance: .; d_gene: TRBD2; j_gene: TRBJ2-2
CDR3nt: TGTGCCAGCACCCCGCCGGGCGGGAGTGAGCAGTTCTTC; CDR3aa: CASTPPGGSEQFF; v_gene: TRBV7-2; abundance: few; d_gene: TRBD2; j_gene: TRBJ2-1
CDR3nt: TGTGCCATCAGTGAGTCGCTTAGCGTAGCGGTGGAAAACATTCAGTACTTC; CDR3aa: CAISESLSVAVENIQYF; v_gene: TRBV10-3; abundance: few; d_gene: .; j_gene: TRBJ2-4
CDR3nt: TGTGCCAGCAAACGTCAGGCGAATCAGCCCCAGCATTTT; CDR3aa: CASKRQANQPQHF; v_gene: TRBV2; abundance: many; d_gene: .; j_gene: TRBJ1-5
CDR3nt: TGTGCCAGCAGCTTAGTCCCAGGGTGGTCCACCGGGGAGCTGTTTTTT; CDR3aa: CASSLVPGWSTGELFF; v_gene: TRBV7-2; abundance: .; d_gene: .; j_gene: TRBJ2-2
CDR3nt: TGTGCCGCAGCGAGAGGGATTTCCGATACGCAGTATTTT; CDR3aa: CAAARGISDTQYF; v_gene: TRBV19; abundance: .; d_gene: .; j_gene: TRBJ2-3
CDR3nt: TGCGCCAGCAGCCCTCCGGGACACCCTTCCTACGAGCAGTACTTC; CDR3aa: CASSPPGHPSYEQYF; v_gene: TRBV5-1; abundance: few; d_gene: .; j_gene: TRBJ2-7
CDR3nt: TGCAGTGAGCAGCGTAGGGGCACTGAAGCTTTCTTT; CDR3aa: CSEQRRGTEAFF; v_gene: TRBV20-1; abundance: few; d_gene: .; j_gene: TRBJ1-1
CDR3nt: TGTGCCAGCAGTTACTTGGGGGGGGCACGGCAGTTCTTC; CDR3aa: CASSYLGGARQFF; v_gene: TRBV6-5; abundance: few; d_gene: .; j_gene: TRBJ2-1
CDR3nt: TGTGCCAGCAGTGAATTGGCGAACACCGGGGAGCTGTTTTTT; CDR3aa: CASSELANTGELFF; v_gene: TRBV25-1; abundance: many; d_gene: .; j_gene: TRBJ2-2
CDR3nt: TGTGCCAGCAGCTTAGTTATAGGGGGCAACACCGGGGAGCTGTTTTTT; CDR3aa: CASSLVIGGNTGELFF; v_gene: TRBV7-6; abundance: few; d_gene: TRBD1; j_gene: TRBJ2-2
CDR3nt: TGTGCCAGCAGCTTGGCCGTCCAAGGGGAGACCCAGTACTTC; CDR3aa: CASSLAVQGETQYF; v_gene: TRBV5-6; abundance: .; d_gene: .; j_gene: TRBJ2-5
CDR3nt: TGTGCCAGTAGTATCGGTCGAGGACTAGCAGATACGCAGTATTTT; CDR3aa: CASSIGRGLADTQYF; v_gene: TRBV19; abundance: .; d_gene: TRBD2; j_gene: TRBJ2-3
CDR3nt: TGTGCCAGCAGTTCATCTAGCACAGATACGCAGTATTTT; CDR3aa: CASSSSSTDTQYF; v_gene: TRBV28; abundance: few; d_gene: .; j_gene: TRBJ2-3
CDR3nt: TGTGCCAGCACCGGGACTAGCGGGTTTAACACAGATACGCAGTATTTT; CDR3aa: CASTGTSGFNTDTQYF; v_gene: TRBV5-8; abundance: .; d_gene: TRBD2; j_gene: TRBJ2-3
CDR3nt: TGTGCCAGCAGCCAAGATCAGGGAGGCAGGACCTACGAGCAGTACTTC; CDR3aa: CASSQDQGGRTYEQYF; v_gene: TRBV4-2; abundance: few; d_gene: .; j_gene: TRBJ2-7
CDR3nt: TGTGCCAGCAGCGGGGGACAGGAGGCTAATGAAAAACTGTTTTTT; CDR3aa: CASSGGQEANEKLFF; v_gene: TRBV5-6; abundance: few; d_gene: TRBD1; j_gene: TRBJ1-4
CDR3nt: TGTGCCAGCAGTCCTGGGGGGGGAGATAATTCACCCCTCCACTTT; CDR3aa: CASSPGGGDNSPLHF; v_gene: TRBV7-9; abundance: few; d_gene: .; j_gene: TRBJ1-6
CDR3nt: TGTGCCAGCAGCTCCAGGGGACAGGGGCGAACCGGGGAGCTGTTTTTT; CDR3aa: CASSSRGQGRTGELFF; v_gene: TRBV7-3; abundance: few; d_gene: TRBD1; j_gene: TRBJ2-2
CDR3nt: TGTGCCAGCAGTTCCAAGGGGACGGGTAGGGAGTCCGGGGAGCTGTTTTTT; CDR3aa: CASSSKGTGRESGELFF; v_gene: TRBV12-3/TRBV12-4; abundance: few; d_gene: .; j_gene: TRBJ2-2
CDR3nt: TGCAGTGCTCGCAAGTCCGGGACAGGTCTATACGAGCAGTACTTC; CDR3aa: CSARKSGTGLYEQYF; v_gene: TRBV20-1; abundance: .; d_gene: TRBD1; j_gene: TRBJ2-7
CDR3nt: TGTGCCAGCAGCGTCCCCCCGGGAGGTGGCACAGATACGCAGTATTTT; CDR3aa: CASSVPPGGGTDTQYF; v_gene: TRBV9; abundance: .; d_gene: TRBD2; j_gene: TRBJ2-3